The 25 T cell receptor beta chains below all came from one sample that was sequenced in a study of T cell responses to AZD1222 COVID-19 vaccine. The repertoire was sequenced with immunoSEQ multiplex PCR; TCRdb's copy has only in-frame clones and lacks some. In the table there are roughly 120,000 clones, roughly 90% of which are singletons. This specimen consisted of peripheral blood, obtained on day 0 of AZD1222 vaccination. The receptor source for this set is an adult in good health.

This chain uses TRBV7-2 with TRBJ2-1, with 8 positions matching TRBD1. The length of the CDR3 is 14 residues. V trimming: 2 bases; J trimming: 7 bases; junction bases outside the gene matches: 4. The germline V gene has CDR1 SGHTA and CDR2 FQGNSA. The CDR3 DNA follows: TGTGCCAGCAGCTTAATCCAGGGGGCTAATGAGCAGTTCTTC. It specifies CASSLIQGANEQFF. The complete variable domain, with remaining parts taken from reference TRBV7-2 and TRBJ2-1, reads GAGVSQSPSNKVTEKGKDVELRCDPISGHTALYWYRQSLGQGLEFLIYFQGNSAPDKSGLPSDRFSAERTGGSVSTLTIQRTQQEDSAVYLCASSLIQGANEQFFGPGTRLTVL.

This clone was recorded once. The chain has TRBV19 and TRBJ2-5; TRBD1 matches at 9 bases. From germline, CDR1 is LNHDA and CDR2 SQIVND (reference sequence). This CDR3 contains 15 residues. V gave up 6 bases and J gave up 5 bases; unmatched junction bases: 10. The CDR3 DNA reads TGTGCCAGTAGCCAAACCGGGACAGGGTTGGAGACCCAGTACTTC. Translation: CASSQTGTGLETQYF. Supplemented by reference TRBV19 and TRBJ2-5, the full variable domain reads DGGITQSPKYLFRKEGQNVTLSCEQNLNHDAMYWYRQDPGQGLRLIYYSQIVNDFQKGDIAEGYSVSREKKESFPLTVTSAQKNPTAFYLCASSQTGTGLETQYFGPGTRLLVL.

J is TRBJ2-1 and V is TRBV29-1; no firm D call. The CDR3 is made up of 15 amino acids. Trimming took off 6 bases at V and 3 bases at J, with 18 bases between the two ends. Germline values: CDR1 SQVTM, CDR2 ANQGSEA. CDR3 region: CSVWPLSTYYNEQFF. CDR3 coding DNA: TGCAGCGTCTGGCCCCTTAGTACCTACTACAATGAGCAGTTCTTC.

This chain joins TRBV7-2 and TRBJ1-4; no definite D call. Germline CDR1 and CDR2: SGHTA and FQGNSA. The CDR3 is 15 amino acids. Trimming cost V 2 bases and J 5 bases, with 12 bases left between them. CDR3 residues: CASSLSGRSNEKLFF. CDR3 DNA sequence: TGTGCCAGCAGCTTATCGGGGAGATCGAATGAAAAACTGTTTTTT. Full variable domain (remainder filled in from reference TRBV7-2 and TRBJ1-4): GAGVSQSPSNKVTEKGKDVELRCDPISGHTALYWYRQSLGQGLEFLIYFQGNSAPDKSGLPSDRFSAERTGGSVSTLTIQRTQQEDSAVYLCASSLSGRSNEKLFFGSGTQLSVL.

The gene calls are TRBV24-1 and TRBJ2-1; TRBD1 agrees at 8 bases. Trimming cost V 3 bases and J 6 bases; bases outside gene matches: 9. CDR1 is KGHDR, CDR2 SFDVKD, per germline. This CDR3 has 16 amino acids. CDR3 sequence: CATSDAGQGSFNEQFF. Written as DNA, the CDR3 is TGTGCCACCAGTGATGCCGGACAGGGAAGTTTCAATGAGCAGTTCTTC.

The chain is built from TRBV9 and TRBJ1-1, with TRBD1 identical over 9 bases. CDR3 length: 18 amino acids. Germline assignment: CDR1 SGDLS and CDR2 YYNGEE. Trimming at V came to 4 bases and at J to 0 bases, leaving 13 bases not matched to a gene. CDR3 protein: CASSPRGQGSRMNTEAFF. The CDR3 DNA is TGTGCCAGCAGCCCGAGGGGACAGGGAAGCCGAATGAACACTGAAGCTTTCTTT.

This clone showed up just once. This chain joins TRBV9 and TRBJ1-1; 8 bases agree with TRBD1. The trim removed 0 bases at V and 3 bases at J, leaving 4 bases unmatched. This CDR3 has 15 amino acids. Germline CDR1 is SGDLS and CDR2 is YYNGEE. CDR3 loop: CASSVARDRYTEAFF. In nucleotides, the CDR3 is TGTGCCAGCAGCGTAGCCCGGGACAGGTACACTGAAGCTTTCTTT.

The chain couples TRBV19 to TRBJ2-5; 9 nucleotides agree with TRBD1. V lost 5 bases to trimming and J lost 5 bases; unmatched junction nucleotides: 12. This CDR3 contains 16 residues. The germline V gene encodes CDR1 LNHDA and CDR2 SQIVND (reference sequence). The chain's CDR3 is CASSGNRGRSEETQYF. CDR3 bases: TGTGCCAGTAGTGGTAACAGGGGGCGTTCCGAGGAGACCCAGTACTTC.

The rearrangement joins TRBV7-8 to TRBJ1-6; D is perhaps TRBD1 (5 bases). Trimming removed 6 bases from V and 6 bases from J, with 15 bases in between. Germline assignment: CDR1 SGHVS and CDR2 FQNEAQ. This CDR3 is 15 amino acids long. This CDR3 is CASRQTRGFNSPLHF. The DNA for the CDR3 is TGTGCCAGCAGACAGACGCGGGGGTTTAATTCACCCCTCCACTTT. Together with reference TRBV7-8 and TRBJ1-6, the CDR3 gives the full variable domain: GAGVSQSPRYKVAKRGQDVALRCDPISGHVSLFWYQQALGQGPEFLTYFQNEAQLDKSGLPSDRFFAERPEGSVSTLKIQRTQQEDSAVYLCASRQTRGFNSPLHFGNGTRLTVT.

This chain's CDR3 is CASRDTQGSGNTIYF. The CDR3 DNA is TGTGCCAGCAGGGATACTCAGGGCTCTGGAAACACCATATATTTT. The gene calls are TRBV2 and TRBJ1-3, with D possibly TRBD1 on 5 matching bases. The length of the CDR3 is 15 residues. The ends were cut back, 6 bases at V and 0 bases at J, with 12 bases in the middle. CDR1 and CDR2 from the germline V gene are SNHLY and FYNNEI.

This clone was recorded a few times. This sequence joins TRBV20-1 and TRBJ2-2; no clear D. The CDR3 totals 13 residues. CDR1 is DFQATT and CDR2 is SNEGSKA in the germline V gene (reference sequence). The V gene lost 3 bases and the J gene lost 5 bases, with 10 bases spanning the gap. This CDR3 reads CSASLAVTGELFF. CDR3 nucleotide sequence: TGCAGTGCTAGTCTGGCGGTAACCGGGGAGCTGTTTTTT.

V usage is TRBV5-1 and J usage is TRBJ1-1, with D possibly being TRBD1 (6 bases). Germline V gene data show CDR1 as SGHRS and CDR2 as YFSETQ. This CDR3 has 13 amino acids. The V and J ends lost 2 bases and 3 bases respectively, with 8 bases between them. CDR3 in amino acids: CASSLQGDTEAFF. The CDR3 nucleotides read TGCGCCAGCAGCTTACAGGGAGACACTGAAGCTTTCTTT.

The chain links TRBV27 to TRBJ2-2, with 8 bases fitting TRBD1. Germline assignment: CDR1 MNHEY and CDR2 SMNVEV (reference sequence). J gave up 6 bases and V 5 bases, and 11 bases lay outside the gene matches. The CDR3 length is 16 residues. The CDR3 sequence: CASSPDRVVLAGELFF. Written as DNA, the CDR3 is TGTGCCAGCAGTCCGGACAGGGTAGTTCTCGCCGGGGAGCTGTTTTTT.

This clone turned up a few times. The chain couples TRBV20-1 to TRBJ1-2; D is uncertain. V gave up 3 bases and J gave up 2 bases, with 7 bases separating them. This CDR3 spans 12 amino acids. The germline V gene encodes CDR1 DFQATT and CDR2 SNEGSKA (reference sequence). The CDR3 DNA follows: TGCAGTGCTAGTGAAGCAAACTATGGCTACACCTTC. It codes for CSASEANYGYTF.

The V gene is TRBV11-3, the J gene TRBJ1-2; D gene unclear. The CDR3 has 14 residues. Trimming took off 1 base at V and 7 bases at J, with 13 bases between the two ends. CDR1 and CDR2 (germline): SGHNT, YENEEA. The CDR3 DNA is TGTGCCAGCAGCTTAGGTTCAGTTCGACGTGGCTACACCTTC. Its protein is CASSLGSVRRGYTF.

The J gene is TRBJ1-6, the V gene TRBV6-6; possible D gene TRBD1, 6 bases. The V gene's germline CDR1 is MNHNY and CDR2 SVGAGI (reference sequence). Trimming took off 6 bases at V and 7 bases at J, with 13 bases between the two ends. The CDR3 loop spans 14 amino acids. The CDR3 loop is CASSTMGANSPLHF. The CDR3 DNA reads TGTGCCAGCAGCACGATGGGGGCGAATTCACCCCTCCACTTT.

The J gene is TRBJ2-5, the V gene TRBV30; TRBD1 aligns across 7 bases. Germline assignment: CDR1 GTSNPN and CDR2 SVGIG (reference sequence). The CDR3 extends over 14 amino acids. V was clipped by 3 bases and J by 1 base; unmatched bases: 5. This chain's CDR3 is CAWSPGQVQETQYF. CDR3 coding DNA: TGTGCCTGGAGCCCCGGACAGGTCCAAGAGACCCAGTACTTC.

The V gene is TRBV18, the J gene TRBJ1-5; 9 bases agree with TRBD1. This CDR3 is built from 14 residues. CDR1 and CDR2 (germline): KGHSH, LQKENI. Losses at the gene ends were 5 bases for V and 4 bases for J; bases not matched to a gene: 3. The CDR3 nucleotides are TGTGCCAGCTCAACCGGGACAGGGAATCAGCCCCAGCATTTT. It is translated as CASSTGTGNQPQHF.

This clone was seen once. CDR3 amino acids: CAWSGQLNQPQHF. The CDR3 nucleotides are TGTGCCTGGTCGGGACAACTCAATCAGCCCCAGCATTTT. V gene TRBV30 combines with J gene TRBJ1-5; tentatively, D is TRBD1 (6 bases). The CDR3 is 13 amino acids. Germline CDR1 and CDR2: GTSNPN and SVGIG (reference sequence). V was pared by 5 bases and J by 3 bases, with 11 bases between.

The CDR3 DNA is TGTGCCAGCAGCTTTGCGGGAAGCTCCTACAATGAGCAGTTCTTC. Amino acids: CASSFAGSSYNEQFF. The chain links TRBV7-3 to TRBJ2-1; D might be TRBD2 (6 bases). From germline, CDR1 is SGHTA and CDR2 FQGTGA. Trimming removed 3 bases from V and 0 bases from J, with 9 bases in between. CDR3 size: 15 residues.

The chain employs TRBV7-2 and TRBJ1-6, with D hard to call. V was trimmed by 1 base and J by 6 bases, leaving 10 bases between them. Germline CDR1 reads SGHTA; CDR2 reads FQGNSA. The CDR3 totals 15 residues. CDR3 nucleotides: TGTGCCAGCAGCTTAGGGGCAGAACCTAATTCACCCCTCCACTTT. It codes for CASSLGAEPNSPLHF.

The chain is built from TRBV18 and TRBJ1-3; TRBD1 is a possible D gene (6 bases). V dropped 0 bases and J dropped 2 bases, with 14 bases sitting between them. Germline V lookup: CDR1 KGHSH, CDR2 LQKENI. The CDR3 runs 17 residues. DNA of the CDR3: TGTGCCAGCTCACCACCCGGTGGGGGGGCAACTGGAAACACCATATATTTT. It codes for CASSPPGGGATGNTIYF.

The chain is built from TRBV6-1 and TRBJ2-7; D might be TRBD2 (5 bases). CDR1 MNHNS and CDR2 SASEGT come from the germline V gene. The CDR3 covers 14 residues. V lost 0 bases to trimming and J lost 4 bases, with 10 bases between them. CDR3 sequence reads: CASSEAGAVYEQYV. DNA of the CDR3: TGTGCCAGCAGTGAAGCGGGAGCCGTATACGAGCAGTACGTC.

The chain has TRBV28 and TRBJ1-1; D remains ambiguous. Germline CDR1 is MDHEN and CDR2 is SYDVKM. This CDR3 spans 12 amino acids. V shed 5 bases and J shed 6 bases, with 10 bases lying between them. The DNA of the CDR3 is TGTGCCAGCAGTATGTCGTGGGCTGAAGCTTTCTTT. Translating it yields CASSMSWAEAFF.

The rearrangement joins TRBV19 to TRBJ2-2, with TRBD2 as a possible D gene (7 bases). The CDR3 extends over 14 amino acids. V lost 8 bases, J lost 5 bases, and 15 bases lay in between. Germline-derived CDR1 and CDR2 are LNHDA and SQIVND (reference sequence). The CDR3 loop is CASSRGGLTGELFF. CDR3 sequence (DNA): TGTGCCAGTTCTAGGGGGGGCTTAACCGGGGAGCTGTTTTTT.